The rows below give T cell receptor beta chains drawn from one sample of a study of T cells in Graves' hyperthyroidism and ophthalmopathy. TCRdb analysed the multiplex PCR reads with MiXCR anew, one entry per CDR3 protein. The table shows around 350,000 distinct CDR3 sequences, with 17% occurring only once. Source material: blood. The receptors were gathered from a woman in her 30s with Graves' hyperthyroidism that later progressed to Graves' ophthalmopathy. CDR3s include the opening cysteine and the closing phenylalanine or tryptophan. The order of the fields is V gene, clone size, D gene, J gene, CDR3 DNA, CDR3 protein. D genes are given only for firm matches. Size values are once, few and many counts, or a class for expanded clones, and some rows have none.

V: TRBV28; size: many; D: -; J: TRBJ2-1; DNA: TGTGCCAGCAGTTCCCCCAGGGGACTAAGGGAGCAGTTCTTC; CDR3: CASSSPRGLREQFF
V: TRBV7-9; size: many; D: TRBD1; J: TRBJ2-2; DNA: TGTGCCAGCAGCTCCCAGGGGGCGCAGCCCCTAAAGCCGAACACCGGGGAGCTGTTTTTT; CDR3: CASSSQGAQPLKPNTGELFF
V: TRBV5-1; size: many; D: TRBD1; J: TRBJ1-4; DNA: TGCGCCAGCAGCGTTGGACAGGGCGGCTTCTCTGAAAAACTGTTTTTT; CDR3: CASSVGQGGFSEKLFF
V: TRBV29-1; size: many; D: TRBD1; J: TRBJ2-7; DNA: TGCAGCGTTGAAGATCTCAGCCGGGGACAGGGGGCAGGAGAGCAGTACTTC; CDR3: CSVEDLSRGQGAGEQYF
V: TRBV9; size: -; D: TRBD2; J: TRBJ2-3; DNA: TGTGCCAGCAGCGGCGCGGGAGGCACAGATACGCAGTATTTT; CDR3: CASSGAGGTDTQYF
V: TRBV19; size: many; D: -; J: TRBJ1-1; DNA: TGTGCCAGTAGTATCCTGGGGACGAACACTGAAGCTTTCTTT; CDR3: CASSILGTNTEAFF
V: TRBV28; size: many; D: -; J: TRBJ2-7; DNA: TGTGCCAGCAGTTCCCCGGACGGGCTGGGCGAGCAGTACTTC; CDR3: CASSSPDGLGEQYF
V: TRBV30; size: many; D: -; J: TRBJ2-6; DNA: TGTGCCTGGAGTGTGGGGCAGCTCCTTACCTCTGGGGCCAACGTCCTGACTTTC; CDR3: CAWSVGQLLTSGANVLTF
V: TRBV6-1; size: -; D: TRBD2; J: TRBJ2-2; DNA: TGTGCCAGTAACGGGAGGAGGAACACCGGGGAGCTGTTTTTT; CDR3: CASNGRRNTGELFF
V: TRBV20-1; size: -; D: TRBD2; J: TRBJ2-1; DNA: TGCAGTGCTAGAGACCCTAGCGGGGGGGCCGGCAATGAGCAGTTCTTC; CDR3: CSARDPSGGAGNEQFF
V: TRBV5-1; size: few; D: -; J: TRBJ1-1; DNA: TGCGCCAGCAGACCCTTAGGACCTAACACTGAAGCTTTCTTT; CDR3: CASRPLGPNTEAFF
V: TRBV15; size: many; D: -; J: TRBJ1-1; DNA: TGTGCCACCAGCAGTACAGGATATAGTGAAGCTTTCTTT; CDR3: CATSSTGYSEAFF
V: TRBV18; size: many; D: TRBD1; J: TRBJ2-7; DNA: TGTGCCAGCTCAGAGACAGGGAGTTTTTACGAGCAGTACTTC; CDR3: CASSETGSFYEQYF
V: TRBV30; size: -; D: -; J: TRBJ2-5; DNA: TGTGCCTGGAGTAGGGCTTTCCAAGAGACCCAGTACTTC; CDR3: CAWSRAFQETQYF
V: TRBV11-2; size: few; D: -; J: TRBJ2-1; DNA: TGTGCCAGCAGCCCTACGGGGAGCCCTACGGATGAGCAGTTCTTC; CDR3: CASSPTGSPTDEQFF
V: TRBV19; size: -; D: -; J: TRBJ2-1; DNA: TGTGCCAGTAGTTCATCCGAGTCCCTAGTGCGAGCTGGGTACGGGGAGCAGTTCTTC; CDR3: CASSSSESLVRAGYGEQFF
V: TRBV12-3/TRBV12-4; size: many; D: TRBD1; J: TRBJ1-4; DNA: TGTGCCAGCAGCTCGTCCGGGACAGCGCATGAAAAACTGTTTTTT; CDR3: CASSSSGTAHEKLFF
V: TRBV27; size: many; D: TRBD2; J: TRBJ2-7; DNA: TGTGCCAGCAGTTCCCTAGCGGGGGAAAACTACGAGCAGTACTTC; CDR3: CASSSLAGENYEQYF
V: TRBV19; size: many; D: -; J: TRBJ1-5; DNA: TGTGCCAGTAGTTGGGGGGACGAGAGCAATCAGCCCCAGCATTTT; CDR3: CASSWGDESNQPQHF
V: TRBV6-1; size: -; D: -; J: TRBJ2-3; DNA: TGTGCCAGCAGTGAACCTTTGGTGAAGGGCGGGACAGATGCGCAGTATTTT; CDR3: CASSEPLVKGGTDAQYF
V: TRBV19; size: many; D: -; J: TRBJ1-1; DNA: TGTGCCAGTAATAATGGACGGCTGAACACTGAAGCTTTCTTT; CDR3: CASNNGRLNTEAFF
V: TRBV19; size: few; D: -; J: TRBJ1-4; DNA: TGTGCCAGTAGTCCCCGGGGGGACGTGAACGCAAAACTGTTTTTT; CDR3: CASSPRGDVNAKLFF
V: TRBV3-1; size: many; D: -; J: TRBJ2-3; DNA: TGTGCCAGCAGCGTAAAACCAACAGATACGCAGTATTTT; CDR3: CASSVKPTDTQYF
V: TRBV10-1; size: few; D: TRBD1; J: TRBJ2-7; DNA: TGCGCCAGCAGTCCCGGGACAGCGAACTCCTACGAGCAGTACTTC; CDR3: CASSPGTANSYEQYF
V: TRBV20-1; size: -; D: -; J: TRBJ2-1; DNA: TGCAGTGCATGGAATAGCGGAAGCTCCTACAATGAGCAGTTCTTC; CDR3: CSAWNSGSSYNEQFF
V: TRBV5-1; size: -; D: -; J: TRBJ1-2; DNA: TGCGCCAGCAGCTTGGTCCCTGATGTTCAGGGTAAACTAGATGGCTACACCTTC; CDR3: CASSLVPDVQGKLDGYTF
V: TRBV12-3/TRBV12-4; size: many; D: TRBD2; J: TRBJ2-7; DNA: TGTGCCAGCAGCCCGGCGGGGGAGGCCTACGAGCAGTACTTC; CDR3: CASSPAGEAYEQYF
V: TRBV28; size: many; D: -; J: TRBJ2-2; DNA: TGTGCCAGCAGTTTTTTTACATTAAGGACAGCGGGGCTTTCCGGGGAGCTGTTTTTT; CDR3: CASSFFTLRTAGLSGELFF
V: TRBV6-2/TRBV6-3; size: few; D: -; J: TRBJ2-7; DNA: TGTGCCAGCAGTCCCCCCCTAGCACCTCTTCGGGGGGAGCAGTACTTC; CDR3: CASSPPLAPLRGEQYF
V: TRBV2; size: many; D: TRBD2; J: TRBJ2-1; DNA: TGTGCCAGCATGAGGACTAGCGGGGGCAATGAGCAGTTCTTC; CDR3: CASMRTSGGNEQFF
V: TRBV24-1; size: few; D: TRBD1; J: TRBJ1-5; DNA: TGTGCCACCAGTTCTGACCAGCCAGGGGGACCCCATCAGCCCCAGCATTTT; CDR3: CATSSDQPGGPHQPQHF
V: TRBV28; size: many; D: -; J: TRBJ1-1; DNA: TGTGCCAGCAGTTTAGGGATGCTGGGCACTGAAGCTTTCTTT; CDR3: CASSLGMLGTEAFF
V: TRBV15; size: many; D: TRBD1; J: TRBJ1-5; DNA: TGTGCCACCTCGGGGACAGACTTTAATCAGCCCCAGCATTTT; CDR3: CATSGTDFNQPQHF
V: TRBV7-8; size: many; D: TRBD1; J: TRBJ2-7; DNA: TGTGCCAGCAGCGTCAGGACAGGGAACGAGCAGTACTTC; CDR3: CASSVRTGNEQYF
V: TRBV7-8; size: many; D: -; J: TRBJ1-5; DNA: TGTGCCAGTCAAGCTTCAGACAGTCGCAATCAGCCCCAGCATTTT; CDR3: CASQASDSRNQPQHF
V: TRBV2; size: many; D: -; J: TRBJ1-1; DNA: TGTGCCAGCAGTGTACTGCCGAACACTGAAGCTTTCTTT; CDR3: CASSVLPNTEAFF
V: TRBV18; size: -; D: -; J: TRBJ1-2; DNA: TGTGCCAGCTCACCACAGGACAGTGACTATGGCTACACCTTC; CDR3: CASSPQDSDYGYTF
V: TRBV2; size: many; D: TRBD1; J: TRBJ1-2; DNA: TGTGCCAGCAGTGAAAGCAGGGGGCTCGATTTAAACTATGGCTACACCTTC; CDR3: CASSESRGLDLNYGYTF
V: TRBV11-2; size: many; D: -; J: TRBJ2-7; DNA: TGTGCCAGCAGCTTAGAGGTCAGCTCCTACGAGCAGTACTTC; CDR3: CASSLEVSSYEQYF
V: TRBV28; size: many; D: -; J: TRBJ2-1; DNA: TGTGCCAGCAGTAAATATACGTCCTACAATGAGCAGTTCTTC; CDR3: CASSKYTSYNEQFF
V: TRBV2; size: -; D: -; J: TRBJ1-1; DNA: TGTGCCAGCAGTGAACGGGGAGGGAGCCTCACTGAAGCTTTCTTT; CDR3: CASSERGGSLTEAFF
V: TRBV12-3/TRBV12-4; size: many; D: -; J: TRBJ1-1; DNA: TGTGCCAGCAGTTTAGCTGGAAGGGGACCTGAAAGGGGTGAAGCTTTCTTT; CDR3: CASSLAGRGPERGEAFF
V: TRBV11-3; size: -; D: -; J: TRBJ1-2; DNA: TGTGCCAGCAGCCCCGGGGTAGCCGGGGGCTACACCTTC; CDR3: CASSPGVAGGYTF
V: TRBV3-1; size: many; D: -; J: TRBJ2-3; DNA: TGTGCCAGCAGCGAGATTGTTGGCTCAGATACGCAGTATTTT; CDR3: CASSEIVGSDTQYF
V: TRBV20-1; size: -; D: -; J: TRBJ2-3; DNA: TGCAGTGCTAGAGAGCTAAGACTATCGGGACCCACAGATACGCAGTATTTT; CDR3: CSARELRLSGPTDTQYF
V: TRBV3-1; size: -; D: TRBD1; J: TRBJ2-1; DNA: TGTGCCAGCAGCCGACTGGGGGCAGGGGGCGAAAATGAGCAGTTCTTC; CDR3: CASSRLGAGGENEQFF
V: TRBV2; size: many; D: TRBD1; J: TRBJ1-5; DNA: TGTGCCAGCAGTTTACAGGGGGCCCATCAGCCCCAGCATTTT; CDR3: CASSLQGAHQPQHF
V: TRBV5-1; size: few; D: -; J: TRBJ2-2; DNA: TGCGCCAGCATACTAGACGGGGAGCTGTTTTTT; CDR3: CASILDGELFF
V: TRBV28; size: -; D: -; J: TRBJ2-1; DNA: TGTGCCAGCAGACCCCAGGACGCCTACAATGAGCAGTTCTTC; CDR3: CASRPQDAYNEQFF
V: TRBV3-1; size: many; D: -; J: TRBJ1-1; DNA: TGTGCCAGCAGCCGCAGCCGCCCGGGGGACACTGAAGCTTTCTTT; CDR3: CASSRSRPGDTEAFF
V: TRBV12-3/TRBV12-4; size: many; D: -; J: TRBJ2-5; DNA: TGTGCCAGCAGTTCGACGGAGACCCAGTACTTC; CDR3: CASSSTETQYF
V: TRBV30; size: many; D: TRBD2; J: TRBJ2-5; DNA: TGTGCCTGGAGACTAGCGGGATTTGAGACCCAGTACTTC; CDR3: CAWRLAGFETQYF
V: TRBV2; size: many; D: -; J: TRBJ1-1; DNA: TGTGCCAGCACACATATAGTGAACACTGAAGCTTTCTTT; CDR3: CASTHIVNTEAFF